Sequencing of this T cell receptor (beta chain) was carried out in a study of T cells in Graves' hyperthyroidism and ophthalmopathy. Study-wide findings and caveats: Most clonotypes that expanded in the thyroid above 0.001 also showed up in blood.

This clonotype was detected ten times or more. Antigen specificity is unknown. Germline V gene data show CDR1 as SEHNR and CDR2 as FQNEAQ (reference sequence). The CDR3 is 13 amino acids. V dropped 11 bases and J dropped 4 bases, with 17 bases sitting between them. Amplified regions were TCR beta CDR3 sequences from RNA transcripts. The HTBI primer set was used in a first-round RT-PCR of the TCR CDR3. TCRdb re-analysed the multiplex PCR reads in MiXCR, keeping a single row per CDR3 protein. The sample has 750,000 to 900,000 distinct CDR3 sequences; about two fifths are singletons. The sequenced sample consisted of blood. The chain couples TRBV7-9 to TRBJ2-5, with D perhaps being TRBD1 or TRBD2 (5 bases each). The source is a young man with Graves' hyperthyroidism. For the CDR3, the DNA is TGTGCCCTCGCCAAGGGGAGTGGAGAGACCCAGTACTTC. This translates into CALAKGSGETQYF.